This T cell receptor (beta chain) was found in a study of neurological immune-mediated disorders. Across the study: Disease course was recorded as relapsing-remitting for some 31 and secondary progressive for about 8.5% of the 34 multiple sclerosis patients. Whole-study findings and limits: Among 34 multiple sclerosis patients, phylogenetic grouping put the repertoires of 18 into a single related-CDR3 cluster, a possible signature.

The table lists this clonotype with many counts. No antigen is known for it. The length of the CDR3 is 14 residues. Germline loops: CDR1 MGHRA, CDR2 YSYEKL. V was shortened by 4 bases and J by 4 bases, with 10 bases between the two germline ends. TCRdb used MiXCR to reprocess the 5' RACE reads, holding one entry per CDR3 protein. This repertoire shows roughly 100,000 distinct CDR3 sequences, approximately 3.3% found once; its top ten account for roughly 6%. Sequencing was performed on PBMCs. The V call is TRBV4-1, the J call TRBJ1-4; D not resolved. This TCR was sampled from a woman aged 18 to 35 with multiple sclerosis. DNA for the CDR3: TGCGCCAGCAGCCGACTCGGGAATAATGAAAAACTGTTTTTT. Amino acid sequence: CASSRLGNNEKLFF.